Below, 3 T cell receptor beta chains from the same sample are listed, as sequenced in a study of blood T cell repertoires in COVID-19. The method was immunoSEQ multiplex PCR; TCRdb's version includes in-frame clones alone and lacks a portion of them. The sample contains fewer than 200,000 clones, roughly four fifths of which appear only once. The sample comprised peripheral blood. These receptors originate from a woman in her 40s with COVID-19, enrolled during active disease.

This clone was detected only once. The chain recombines TRBV12-3 or TRBV12-4 with TRBJ1-2; TRBD1 matches 8 bases. This CDR3 region has 13 residues. Unmatched junction bases numbered 5, after V lost 5 bases and J lost 6 bases. As DNA, the CDR3 is TGTGCCAGCAGTCCAGCAGGGGGCCATGGCTACACCTTC. Translation: CASSPAGGHGYTF.

The gene calls are TRBV12-3 or TRBV12-4 and TRBJ1-1; D gene unclear. The CDR3 has 11 residues. The V gene lost 7 bases and the J gene lost 5 bases, with 8 bases spanning the gap. The CDR3 sequence: CASTRTTEAFF. The CDR3 DNA is TGTGCCAGCACGCGAACGACTGAAGCTTTCTTT.

The chain uses TRBV6-2 or TRBV6-3 and TRBJ2-3, with D maybe TRBD1 (5 bases). CDR3 size: 14 residues. The V gene lost 2 bases and the J gene lost 3 bases, with 9 bases spanning the gap. CDR1 is MNHEY, CDR2 SVGEGT, per germline. DNA of the CDR3: TGTGCCAGCAGTTACGTCAGGGTGACAGATACGCAGTATTTT. Translating it yields CASSYVRVTDTQYF.